These 8 T cell receptor beta chains came from one sample sequenced in a study of CD8 T cells in Susac syndrome. Random hexamers served to reverse transcribe roughly 0.45 to 1 ug RNA. TCRdb reanalysed the immunoSEQ multiplex PCR reads using MiXCR and keeps one entry per CDR3 protein. Among 170,000 or so distinct CDR3 sequences listed, about 96% were seen once. Input material: CD4+ T cells from PBMCs. The source is a human donor with Susac syndrome.

The CDR3 spells CASSQDPDGETQYF. The CDR3 DNA reads as TGTGCCAGCAGCCAAGACCCGGATGGGGAGACCCAGTACTTC. The chain recombines TRBV3-1 with TRBJ2-5; no clear D gene. V was cut by 0 bases and J by 5 bases, with 10 bases left in between. This CDR3 comprises 14 residues. Germline V gene data show CDR1 as LGHDT and CDR2 as YNNKEL (reference sequence).

The chain couples TRBV20-1 to TRBJ1-6, with D possibly being TRBD1 (6 bases). Germline V gene data show CDR1 as DFQATT and CDR2 as SNEGSKA (reference sequence). The V end was cut by 1 base, the J end by 10 bases, with 14 bases between. The CDR3 covers 14 residues. This CDR3 reads CSARGSGGGSPLHF. The DNA for the CDR3 is TGCAGTGCTAGAGGTTCTGGGGGCGGCTCACCCCTCCACTTT.

J is TRBJ2-4 and V is TRBV2; a weak D match, TRBD1 (6 bases). Trimming cost V 2 bases and J 9 bases, with 17 bases left between them. This CDR3 is built from 15 residues. Per the germline V gene, CDR1 is SNHLY and CDR2 is FYNNEI. CDR3 sequence reads: CASSESLSLGAIQYF. The CDR3 nucleotides are TGTGCCAGCAGTGAATCCCTGTCGCTGGGGGCCATTCAGTACTTC.

This clonotype was observed once. The rearrangement joins TRBV2 to TRBJ2-7; D is possibly TRBD2 (6 bases). V was pared by 5 bases and J by 6 bases, with 17 bases between. Germline loops: CDR1 SNHLY, CDR2 FYNNEI. The CDR3 length is 14 residues. The CDR3 loop reads CASSWDSFLGEQYV. DNA of the CDR3: TGTGCCAGCAGTTGGGACTCATTCCTCGGCGAGCAGTACGTC.

This chain joins TRBV27 and TRBJ2-7; D is unresolved. The V end was cut by 9 bases, the J end by 5 bases, with 14 bases between. Germline CDR1 MNHEY, CDR2 SMNVEV (reference sequence). The CDR3 contains 12 residues. The CDR3 loop is CASRSRVDEQYF. In nucleotides, the CDR3 is TGTGCCAGTCGAAGTAGGGTGGACGAGCAGTACTTC.

The chain employs TRBV29-1 and TRBJ2-5; 8 nucleotides agree with TRBD2. There are 13 residues in the CDR3. V shed 4 bases and J 5 bases; nucleotides not matched to a gene: 6. Germline values: CDR1 SQVTM, CDR2 ANQGSEA. CDR3 loop: CSVGRGGAETQYF. In DNA form, the CDR3 reads TGCAGCGTTGGCCGGGGGGGGGCGGAGACCCAGTACTTC.

This clonotype is a singleton in its sample. The CDR3 spells CSAAQGISQPQHF. CDR3 bases: TGCAGTGCTGCACAGGGTATCAGTCAGCCCCAGCATTTT. The V call is TRBV20-1, the J call TRBJ1-5; a weak D match, TRBD1 (6 bases). CDR1 and CDR2 (germline): DFQATT, SNEGSKA (reference sequence). V was clipped by 5 bases and J by 6 bases, with 14 bases between them. The CDR3 spans 13 residues.

This clonotype was recorded only once. The chain links TRBV9 to TRBJ2-3; TRBD2 aligns across 7 bases. V gave up 2 bases and J gave up 1 base; unmatched junction bases: 1. The CDR3 is 14 amino acids. The germline CDR1 and CDR2 sequences are SGDLS and YYNGEE. The DNA for the CDR3 is TGTGCCAGCAGCGTCCGGGGGGGCACAGATACGCAGTATTTT. It codes for CASSVRGGTDTQYF.